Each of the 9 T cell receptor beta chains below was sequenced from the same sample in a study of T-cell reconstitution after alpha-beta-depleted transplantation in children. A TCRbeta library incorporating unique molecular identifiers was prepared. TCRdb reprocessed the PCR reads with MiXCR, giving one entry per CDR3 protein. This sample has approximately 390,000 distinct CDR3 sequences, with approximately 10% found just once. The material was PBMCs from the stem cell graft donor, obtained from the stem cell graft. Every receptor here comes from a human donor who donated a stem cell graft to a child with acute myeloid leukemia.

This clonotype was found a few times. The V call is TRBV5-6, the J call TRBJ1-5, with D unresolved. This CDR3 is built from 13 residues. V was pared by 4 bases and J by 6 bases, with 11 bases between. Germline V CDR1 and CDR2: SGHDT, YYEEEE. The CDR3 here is CASSHYGSQPQHF. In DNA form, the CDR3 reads TGTGCCAGCAGCCACTACGGTTCTCAGCCCCAGCATTTT.

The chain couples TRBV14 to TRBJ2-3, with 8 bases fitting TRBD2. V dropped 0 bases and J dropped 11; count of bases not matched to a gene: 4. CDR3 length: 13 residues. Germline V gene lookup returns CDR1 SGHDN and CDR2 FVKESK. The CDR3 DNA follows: TGTGCCAGCAGCCAAGATCTACTAGCGGAGCAGTATTTT. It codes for CASSQDLLAEQYF.

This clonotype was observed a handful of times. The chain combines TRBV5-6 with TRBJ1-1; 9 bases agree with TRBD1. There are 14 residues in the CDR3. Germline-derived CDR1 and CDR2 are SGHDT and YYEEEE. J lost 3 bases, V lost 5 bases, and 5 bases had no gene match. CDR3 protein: CASRGDRDDTEAFF. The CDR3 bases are TGTGCCAGCAGGGGGGACAGGGATGACACTGAAGCTTTCTTT.

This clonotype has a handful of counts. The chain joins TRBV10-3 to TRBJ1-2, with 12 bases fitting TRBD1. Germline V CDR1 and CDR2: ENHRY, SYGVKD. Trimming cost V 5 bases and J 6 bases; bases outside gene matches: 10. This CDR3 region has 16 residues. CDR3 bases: TGTGCCATCAGTCCGGTCTTCGGGACAGGGGGCGATGGCTACACCTTC. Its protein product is CAISPVFGTGGDGYTF.

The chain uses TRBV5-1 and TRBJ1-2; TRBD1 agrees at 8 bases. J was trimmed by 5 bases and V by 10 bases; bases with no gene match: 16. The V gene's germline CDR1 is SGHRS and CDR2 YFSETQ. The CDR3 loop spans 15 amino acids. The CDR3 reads CAVTTGATYLYGYTF. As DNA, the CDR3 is TGCGCCGTAACGACAGGGGCCACTTATCTTTATGGCTACACCTTC.

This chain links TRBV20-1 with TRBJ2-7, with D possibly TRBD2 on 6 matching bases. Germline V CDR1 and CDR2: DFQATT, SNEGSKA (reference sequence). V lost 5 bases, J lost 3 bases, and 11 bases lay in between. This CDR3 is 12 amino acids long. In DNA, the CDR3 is TGCAGTGCTGCCGGGAGACTCTACGAGCAGTACTTC. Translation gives CSAAGRLYEQYF.

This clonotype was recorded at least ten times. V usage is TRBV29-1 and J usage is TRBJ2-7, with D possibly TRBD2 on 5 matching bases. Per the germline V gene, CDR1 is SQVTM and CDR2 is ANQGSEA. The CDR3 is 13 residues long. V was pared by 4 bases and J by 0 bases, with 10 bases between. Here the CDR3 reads CSVVASGSYEQYF. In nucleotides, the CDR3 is TGCAGCGTTGTAGCGTCTGGCTCCTACGAGCAGTACTTC.

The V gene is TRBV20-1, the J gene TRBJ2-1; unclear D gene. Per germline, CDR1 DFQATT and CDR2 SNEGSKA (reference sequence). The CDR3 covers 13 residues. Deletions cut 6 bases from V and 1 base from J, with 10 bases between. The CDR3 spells CSAPDHSYNEQFF. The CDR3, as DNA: TGCAGTGCCCCGGACCATTCCTACAATGAGCAGTTCTTC.

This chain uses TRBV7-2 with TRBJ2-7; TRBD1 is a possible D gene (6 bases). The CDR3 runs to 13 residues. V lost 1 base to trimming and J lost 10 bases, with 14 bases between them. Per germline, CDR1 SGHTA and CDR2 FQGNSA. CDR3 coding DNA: TGTGCCAGCAGCTTAGGGGGGACACCGGAACAGTACTTC. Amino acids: CASSLGGTPEQYF.